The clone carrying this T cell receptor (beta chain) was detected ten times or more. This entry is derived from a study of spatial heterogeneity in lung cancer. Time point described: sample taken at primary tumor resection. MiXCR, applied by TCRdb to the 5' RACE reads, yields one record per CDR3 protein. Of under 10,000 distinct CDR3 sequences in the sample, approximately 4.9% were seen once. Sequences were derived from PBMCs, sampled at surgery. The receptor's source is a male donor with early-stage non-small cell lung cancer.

The CDR3 here is CASSPGAGGNGELFF. The CDR3 DNA reads as TGCGCCAGCAGCCCCGGGGCAGGGGGCAACGGGGAGCTGTTTTTT. The genes are TRBV4-3 and TRBJ2-2, with TRBD1 identical over 8 bases. Germline V CDR1 and CDR2: LGHNA, YSLEER. V lost 4 bases to trimming and J lost 7 bases; unmatched junction nucleotides: 8. The CDR3 loop spans 15 amino acids.